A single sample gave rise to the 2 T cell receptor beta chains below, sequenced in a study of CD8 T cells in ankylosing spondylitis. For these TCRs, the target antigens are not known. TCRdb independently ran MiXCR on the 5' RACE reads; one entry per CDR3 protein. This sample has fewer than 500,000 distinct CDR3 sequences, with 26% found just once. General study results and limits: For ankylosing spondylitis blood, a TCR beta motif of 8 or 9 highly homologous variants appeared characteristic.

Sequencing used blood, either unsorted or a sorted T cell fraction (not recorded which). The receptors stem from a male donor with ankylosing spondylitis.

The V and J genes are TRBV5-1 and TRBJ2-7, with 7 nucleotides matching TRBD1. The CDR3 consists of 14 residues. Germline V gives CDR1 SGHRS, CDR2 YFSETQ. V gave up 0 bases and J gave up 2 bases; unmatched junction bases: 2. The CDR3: CASSLGTGAYEQYV. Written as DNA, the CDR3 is TGCGCCAGCAGCTTGGGCACAGGGGCCTACGAGCAGTACGTC.

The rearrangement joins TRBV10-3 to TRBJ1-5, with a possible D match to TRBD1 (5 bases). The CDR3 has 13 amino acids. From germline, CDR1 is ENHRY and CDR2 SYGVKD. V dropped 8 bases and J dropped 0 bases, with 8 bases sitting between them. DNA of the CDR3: TGTGCCATCCGGGGCTCTAGCAATCAGCCCCAGCATTTT. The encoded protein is CAIRGSSNQPQHF.